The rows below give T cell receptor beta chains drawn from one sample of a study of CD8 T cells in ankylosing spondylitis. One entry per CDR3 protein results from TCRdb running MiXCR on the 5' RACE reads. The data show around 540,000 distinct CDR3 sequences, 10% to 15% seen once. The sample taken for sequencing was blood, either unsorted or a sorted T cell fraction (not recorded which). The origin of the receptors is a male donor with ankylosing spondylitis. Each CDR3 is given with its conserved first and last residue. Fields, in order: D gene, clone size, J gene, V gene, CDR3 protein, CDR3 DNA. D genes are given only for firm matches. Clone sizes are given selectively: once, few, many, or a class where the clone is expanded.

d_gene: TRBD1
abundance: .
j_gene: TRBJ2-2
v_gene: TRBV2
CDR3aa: CASRGDRGRIGELFF
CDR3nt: TGTGCCAGCAGAGGGGACAGGGGGCGCATCGGGGAGCTGTTTTTT

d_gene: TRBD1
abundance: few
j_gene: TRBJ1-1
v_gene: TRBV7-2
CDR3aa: CASSQRLIGTAEEAFF
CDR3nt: TGTGCCAGCAGCCAACGACTAATAGGGACAGCCGAAGAAGCTTTCTTT

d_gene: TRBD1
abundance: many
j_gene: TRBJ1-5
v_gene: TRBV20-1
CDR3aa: CSARWGQGKQPQHF
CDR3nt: TGCAGTGCTAGATGGGGACAGGGAAAACAGCCCCAGCATTTT

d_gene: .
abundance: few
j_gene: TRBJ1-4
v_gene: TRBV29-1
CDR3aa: CSALQGTNEKLFF
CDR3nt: TGCAGCGCCCTTCAGGGCACTAATGAAAAACTGTTTTTT

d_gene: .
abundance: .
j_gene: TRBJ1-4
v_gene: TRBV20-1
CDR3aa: CSAAQGGRPTNEKLFF
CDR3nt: TGCAGTGCCGCACAGGGAGGCCGGCCAACTAATGAAAAACTGTTTTTT

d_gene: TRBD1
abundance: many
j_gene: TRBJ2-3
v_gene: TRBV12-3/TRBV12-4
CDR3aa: CASRTGTGSTDTQYF
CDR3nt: TGTGCCAGCAGAACCGGGACAGGGAGCACAGATACGCAGTATTTT

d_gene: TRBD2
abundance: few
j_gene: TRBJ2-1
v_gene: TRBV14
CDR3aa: CASSLSGRDKNEQFF
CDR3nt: TGTGCCAGCAGCCTGAGCGGGAGGGATAAGAATGAGCAGTTCTTC

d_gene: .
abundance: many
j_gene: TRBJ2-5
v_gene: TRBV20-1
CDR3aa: CSARDVRRQETQYF
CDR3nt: TGCAGTGCTAGAGATGTGAGGAGGCAGGAGACCCAGTACTTC

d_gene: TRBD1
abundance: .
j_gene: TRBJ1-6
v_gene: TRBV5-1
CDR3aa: CASSEGTGWNSPLHF
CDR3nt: TGCGCCAGCAGCGAAGGGACAGGGTGGAATTCACCCCTCCACTTT

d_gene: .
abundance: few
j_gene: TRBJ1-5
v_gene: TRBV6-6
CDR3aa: CASSYGRPQHF
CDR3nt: TGTGCCAGCAGTTACGGGAGGCCCCAGCATTTT

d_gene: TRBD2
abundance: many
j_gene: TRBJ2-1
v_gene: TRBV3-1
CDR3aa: CASSPRDYRSEQFF
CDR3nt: TGTGCCAGCAGCCCCCGGGACTATCGAAGTGAGCAGTTCTTC

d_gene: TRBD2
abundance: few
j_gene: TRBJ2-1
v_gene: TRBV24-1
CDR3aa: CATSDLAGESYNEQFF
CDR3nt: TGTGCCACCAGTGATTTAGCGGGAGAGTCATACAATGAGCAGTTCTTC

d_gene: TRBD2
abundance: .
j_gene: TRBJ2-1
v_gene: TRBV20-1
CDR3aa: CSARFPSGRGGNEQFF
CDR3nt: TGCAGTGCTAGATTCCCTAGCGGGAGAGGCGGCAATGAGCAGTTCTTC

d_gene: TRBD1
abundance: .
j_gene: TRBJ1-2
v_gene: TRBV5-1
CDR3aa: CASSLAEGAGGYTF
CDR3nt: TGCGCCAGCAGCTTGGCCGAGGGGGCTGGCGGCTACACCTTC

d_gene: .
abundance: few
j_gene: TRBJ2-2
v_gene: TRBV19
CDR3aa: CATYLAGELFF
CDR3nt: TGTGCCACCTATCTGGCCGGGGAGCTGTTTTTT

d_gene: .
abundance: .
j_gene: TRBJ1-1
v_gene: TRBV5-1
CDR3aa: CASSLWQDAGTEAFF
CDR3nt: TGCGCCAGCAGCTTGTGGCAGGATGCCGGGACTGAAGCTTTCTTT

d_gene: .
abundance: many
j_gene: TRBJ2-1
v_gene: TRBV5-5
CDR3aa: CASSSSGGGVFSYNEQFF
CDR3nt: TGTGCCAGCAGCTCCTCCGGGGGCGGGGTTTTCTCCTACAATGAGCAGTTCTTC

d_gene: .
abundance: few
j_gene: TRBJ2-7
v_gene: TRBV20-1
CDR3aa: CSVGISYEQYF
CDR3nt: TGCAGTGTAGGCATCTCCTACGAGCAGTACTTC

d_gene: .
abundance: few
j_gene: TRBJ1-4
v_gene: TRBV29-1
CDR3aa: CSVGTTNEKLFF
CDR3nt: TGCAGCGTTGGGACAACTAATGAAAAACTGTTTTTT

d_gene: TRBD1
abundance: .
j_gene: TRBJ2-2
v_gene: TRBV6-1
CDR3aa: CASRTGMSTGELFF
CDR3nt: TGTGCCAGCAGGACAGGGATGAGCACCGGGGAGCTGTTTTTT

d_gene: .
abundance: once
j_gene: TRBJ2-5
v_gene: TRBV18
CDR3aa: CASSPVTFGETQYF
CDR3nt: TGTGCCAGCTCACCGGTTACTTTTGGGGAGACCCAGTACTTC

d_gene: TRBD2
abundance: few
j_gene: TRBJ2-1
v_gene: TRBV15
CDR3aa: CATTGRDYNEQFF
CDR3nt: TGTGCCACCACAGGGAGGGACTACAATGAGCAGTTCTTC

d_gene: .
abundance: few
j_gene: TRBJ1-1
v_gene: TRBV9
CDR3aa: CASSVWGGRKNTEAFF
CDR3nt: TGTGCCAGCAGTGTATGGGGGGGGCGGAAGAACACTGAAGCTTTCTTT

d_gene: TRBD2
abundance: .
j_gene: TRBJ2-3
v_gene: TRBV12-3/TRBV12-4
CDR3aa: CASSLRTSGTDTQYF
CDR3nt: TGTGCCAGCAGCCTACGGACTAGCGGCACAGATACGCAGTATTTT

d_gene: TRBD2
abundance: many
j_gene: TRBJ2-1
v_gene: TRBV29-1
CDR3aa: CSVEDQLAGPYNEQFF
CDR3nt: TGCAGCGTTGAAGATCAACTAGCGGGACCCTACAATGAGCAGTTCTTC

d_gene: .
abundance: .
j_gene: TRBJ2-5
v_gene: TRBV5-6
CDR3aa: CASSLVSEETQYF
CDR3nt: TGTGCCAGCAGCTTAGTAAGTGAAGAGACCCAGTACTTC

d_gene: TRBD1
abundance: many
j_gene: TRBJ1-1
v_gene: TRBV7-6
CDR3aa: CASSLVGQITEAFF
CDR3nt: TGTGCCAGCAGCTTAGTGGGACAGATCACTGAAGCTTTCTTT

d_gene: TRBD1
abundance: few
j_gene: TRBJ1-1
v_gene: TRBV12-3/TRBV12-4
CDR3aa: CASSRQGQGGLNEAFF
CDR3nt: TGTGCCAGCAGTAGACAGGGACAAGGTGGCCTAAATGAAGCTTTCTTT

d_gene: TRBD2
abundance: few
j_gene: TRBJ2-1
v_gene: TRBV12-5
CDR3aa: CASGLVRLADYNEQFF
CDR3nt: TGTGCTAGTGGTTTGGTACGGCTAGCGGATTACAATGAGCAGTTCTTC

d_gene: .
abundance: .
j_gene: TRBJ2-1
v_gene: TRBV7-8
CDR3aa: CASSPEGGNRIF
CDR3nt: TGTGCCAGCAGCCCGGAAGGGGGGAACCGGATCTTC

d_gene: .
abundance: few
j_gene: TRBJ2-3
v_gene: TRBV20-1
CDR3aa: CSARDPGRIPDTQYF
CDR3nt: TGCAGTGCTAGAGATCCAGGGAGGATCCCAGATACGCAGTATTTT

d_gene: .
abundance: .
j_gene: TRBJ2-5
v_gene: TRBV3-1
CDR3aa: CASSWGLEETQYF
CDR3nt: TGTGCCAGCAGCTGGGGACTCGAAGAGACCCAGTACTTC

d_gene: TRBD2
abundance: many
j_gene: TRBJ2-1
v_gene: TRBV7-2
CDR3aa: CASSSYSGRAIDEQFF
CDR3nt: TGTGCCAGCAGCTCCTATAGCGGGAGGGCCATAGATGAGCAGTTCTTC

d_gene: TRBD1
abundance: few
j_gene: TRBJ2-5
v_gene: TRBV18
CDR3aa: CASSPGDRAFQETQYF
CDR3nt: TGTGCCAGCTCACCGGGAGACAGGGCGTTTCAAGAGACCCAGTACTTC

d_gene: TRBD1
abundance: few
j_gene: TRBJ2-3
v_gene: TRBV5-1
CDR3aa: CASSLEGRGPDTQYF
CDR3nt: TGCGCCAGCAGCTTGGAGGGCAGGGGGCCGGATACGCAGTATTTT

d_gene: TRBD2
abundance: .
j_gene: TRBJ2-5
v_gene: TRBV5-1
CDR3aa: CASSLGTGTSGPLLWF
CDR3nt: TGCGCCAGCAGCTTGGGAACCGGGACTAGCGGGCCCCTTCTTTGGTTC

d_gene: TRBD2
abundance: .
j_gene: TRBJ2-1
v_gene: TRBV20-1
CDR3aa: CCAGTGGGRRYNEQFF
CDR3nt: TGCTGTGCTGGGACGGGGGGCGGGAGGAGGTACAATGAGCAGTTCTTC

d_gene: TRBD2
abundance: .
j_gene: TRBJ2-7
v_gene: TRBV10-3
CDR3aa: CAISPGLAGYDEQYF
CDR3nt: TGTGCCATCAGTCCGGGACTAGCGGGATACGACGAGCAGTACTTC

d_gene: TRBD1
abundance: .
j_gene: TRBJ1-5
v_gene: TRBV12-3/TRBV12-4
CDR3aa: CASSYDRGQPQHF
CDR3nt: TGTGCCAGCAGTTACGACAGGGGACAGCCCCAGCATTTT

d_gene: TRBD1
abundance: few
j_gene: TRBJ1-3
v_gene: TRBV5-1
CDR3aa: CASSLWTGENTIYF
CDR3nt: TGCGCCAGCAGCCTTTGGACAGGTGAAAACACCATATATTTT

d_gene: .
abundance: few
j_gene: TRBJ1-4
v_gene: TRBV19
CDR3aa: CASSRSATHASTNEKLFF
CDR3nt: TGTGCCAGTAGTAGGTCGGCAACTCATGCCTCAACTAATGAAAAACTGTTTTTT

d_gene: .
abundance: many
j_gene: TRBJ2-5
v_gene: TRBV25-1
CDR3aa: CASRNERQETQYF
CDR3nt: TGTGCCAGCCGAAATGAGCGGCAAGAGACCCAGTACTTC

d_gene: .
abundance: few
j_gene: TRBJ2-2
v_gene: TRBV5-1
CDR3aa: CASSSRVRADTGELFF
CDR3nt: TGCGCCAGCAGCTCCAGAGTCCGCGCGGACACCGGGGAGCTGTTTTTT

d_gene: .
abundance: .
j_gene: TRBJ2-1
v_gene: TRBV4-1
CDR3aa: CAHSTEGSYNEQFF
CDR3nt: TGCGCCCATTCGACAGAGGGCTCCTACAATGAGCAGTTCTTC

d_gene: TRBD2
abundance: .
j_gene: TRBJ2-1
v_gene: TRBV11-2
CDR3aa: CASSARTSGNYNEQFF
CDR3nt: TGTGCCAGCAGCGCCCGTACTAGCGGGAATTACAATGAGCAGTTCTTC

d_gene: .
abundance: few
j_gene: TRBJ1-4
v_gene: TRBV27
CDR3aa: CASSTRTNEKLFF
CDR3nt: TGTGCCAGCAGTACCAGAACTAATGAAAAACTGTTTTTT

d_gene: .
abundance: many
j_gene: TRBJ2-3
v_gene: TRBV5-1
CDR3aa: CASSWDSGTDTQYF
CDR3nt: TGCGCCAGCAGCTGGGATAGCGGCACAGATACGCAGTATTTT

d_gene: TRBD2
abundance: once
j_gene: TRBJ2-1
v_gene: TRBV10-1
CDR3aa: CASSESITSGVNEQFF
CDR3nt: TGCGCCAGCAGTGAGTCCATCACTAGCGGGGTTAATGAGCAGTTCTTC

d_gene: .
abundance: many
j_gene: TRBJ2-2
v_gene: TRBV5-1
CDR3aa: CASSFADPTGELFF
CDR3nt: TGCGCCAGCAGCTTCGCGGATCCCACCGGGGAGCTGTTTTTT